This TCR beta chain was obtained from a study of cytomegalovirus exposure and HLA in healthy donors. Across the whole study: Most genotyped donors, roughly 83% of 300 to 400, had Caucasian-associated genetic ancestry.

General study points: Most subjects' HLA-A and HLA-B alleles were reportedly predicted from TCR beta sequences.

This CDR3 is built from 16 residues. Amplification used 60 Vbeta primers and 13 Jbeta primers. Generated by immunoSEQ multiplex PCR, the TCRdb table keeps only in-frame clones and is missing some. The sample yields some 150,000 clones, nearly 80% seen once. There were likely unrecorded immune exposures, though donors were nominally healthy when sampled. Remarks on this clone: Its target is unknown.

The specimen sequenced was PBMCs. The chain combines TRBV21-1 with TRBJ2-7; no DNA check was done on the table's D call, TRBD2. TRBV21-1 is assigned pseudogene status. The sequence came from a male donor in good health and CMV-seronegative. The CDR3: CASSSSGGQGSYEQYF. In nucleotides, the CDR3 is TGTGCCAGCAGCTCATCCGGGGGGCAGGGGTCCTACGAGCAGTACTTC.